Sequencing of this T cell receptor beta chain was carried out in a study of blood T cell repertoires in COVID-19. Measured with immunoSEQ multiplex PCR; TCRdb has only the in-frame clones, and not every one. The data hold roughly 300,000 clones, with 84% observed a single time. Germline-derived CDR1 and CDR2 are LNHDA and SQIVND (reference sequence). Trimming removed 8 bases at V and 9 bases at J, with 14 bases between. The CDR3 spans 13 residues. V and J are TRBV19 and TRBJ1-6, with D unresolved. The sequence was collected from a human donor with COVID-19, enrolled during active disease. The donor label of this sample is uncertain. Sequencing was carried out using peripheral blood. For the CDR3, the DNA is TGTGCCAGTCAGGTGACGCCAGGTTCACCCCTCCACTTT. This codes for CASQVTPGSPLHF.